A single sample is the source of the 8 T cell receptor beta chains below, sequenced in a study of blood T cell repertoires in COVID-19. TCRdb's table, derived via immunoSEQ multiplex PCR, lists solely in-frame clones and lacks some. This table has about 250,000 clones, around 81% appearing once. The sample consisted of peripheral blood. These TCRs come from a person between 65 and 79 years old with COVID-19, enrolled during active disease.

This clone was detected a few times. This rearrangement joins TRBV29-1 to TRBJ2-7; 7 positions match TRBD1. The V segment lost 2 bases and the J segment 6 bases; nucleotides outside the gene matches: 4. The CDR3 has 12 amino acids. Germline CDR1 and CDR2: SQVTM and ANQGSEA. CDR3 in DNA: TGCAGCGTTGAACAGGGGGTAGCCGAGCAGTACTTC. Protein: CSVEQGVAEQYF.

J is TRBJ2-7 and V is TRBV5-4; TRBD2 agrees at 10 bases. Per the germline V gene, CDR1 is SGHNT and CDR2 is YYREEE (reference sequence). The CDR3 contains 14 residues. V lost 3 bases to trimming and J lost 1 base; unmatched junction nucleotides: 1. The CDR3 loop reads CASSWTSGSYEQYF. The DNA for the CDR3 is TGTGCCAGCAGCTGGACTAGCGGATCCTACGAGCAGTACTTC. The variable domain in full, with the rest retrieved from reference TRBV5-4 and TRBJ2-7, is ETGVTQSPTHLIKTRGQQVTLRCSSQSGHNTVSWYQQALGQGPQFIFQYYREEENGRGNFPPRFSGLQFPNYSSELNVNALELDDSALYLCASSWTSGSYEQYFGPGTRLTVT.

This clone occurred once. The V call is TRBV5-4, the J call TRBJ1-2, with D possibly TRBD1 on 6 matching bases. CDR1 and CDR2 (germline): SGHNT, YYREEE (reference sequence). This CDR3 has 13 amino acids. V dropped 4 bases and J dropped 7 bases, with 14 bases sitting between them. The chain's CDR3 is CASSLGQLVGYTF. DNA for the CDR3: TGTGCCAGCAGCCTAGGACAGTTGGTTGGCTACACCTTC.

The rearrangement links TRBV6-2 or TRBV6-3 to TRBJ2-1, with 7 bases aligning to TRBD2. Germline V gives CDR1 MNHEY, CDR2 SVGEGT. J lost 0 bases, V lost 4 bases, and 9 bases had no gene match. This CDR3 comprises 17 residues. For the CDR3, the DNA is TGTGCCAGCAGTTCCCAAGGAAGCGGGATCTCCTACAATGAGCAGTTCTTC. It translates to CASSSQGSGISYNEQFF.

The chain recombines TRBV2 with TRBJ2-5, with TRBD2 matching over 10 bases. V was pared by 3 bases and J by 7 bases, with 8 bases of the junction left unmatched. This CDR3 comprises 15 residues. From germline, CDR1 is SNHLY and CDR2 FYNNEI. CDR3 sequence: CASSELAGDGGTQYF. The DNA of the CDR3 is TGTGCCAGCAGTGAGCTAGCGGGGGACGGAGGGACCCAGTACTTC.

This clone was seen more than once but under ten times. The chain recombines TRBV7-2 with TRBJ2-7; 9 bases align to TRBD1. From germline, CDR1 is SGHTA and CDR2 FQGNSA. Germline trimming cut 5 bases from V and 9 bases from J; bases unmatched to any gene: 8. This CDR3 region has 13 residues. The CDR3 spells CASSEQGAGRQYF. DNA of the CDR3: TGTGCCAGCAGCGAACAGGGGGCCGGTCGGCAGTACTTC. Combining the CDR3 with reference TRBV7-2 and TRBJ2-7 gives the whole variable domain GAGVSQSPSNKVTEKGKDVELRCDPISGHTALYWYRQSLGQGLEFLIYFQGNSAPDKSGLPSDRFSAERTGGSVSTLTIQRTQQEDSAVYLCASSEQGAGRQYFGPGTRLTVT.

The rearrangement joins TRBV7-8 to TRBJ2-7; 13 nucleotides align to TRBD2. Germline V lookup: CDR1 SGHVS, CDR2 FQNEAQ. The J segment lost 4 bases and the V segment lost 4 bases, leaving 4 bases of the junction unmatched. The CDR3 runs 15 residues. CDR3 sequence: CASSWRTSGSYEQYF. CDR3 nucleotide sequence: TGTGCCAGCAGCTGGAGGACTAGCGGGAGTTACGAGCAGTACTTC.

The J gene is TRBJ2-7, the V gene TRBV6-6; D perhaps matches TRBD1 (5 bases). V was pared by 4 bases and J by 0 bases, with 7 bases between. Germline loops: CDR1 MNHNY, CDR2 SVGAGI (reference sequence). CDR3 length: 13 residues. The DNA for the CDR3 is TGTGCCAGCAGTTCAGGGCACTCCTACGAGCAGTACTTC. This gives the protein CASSSGHSYEQYF.